Shown below are 22 T cell receptor beta chains from a single sample sequenced in a study of human T cells and chemical hapten exposure. Time point of the sample: pre-sensitization, week 0. Treatment of the sample: therapeutic diphenylcyclopropenone sensitization with weekly scalp DPC. TCRdb passed the RACE reads through MiXCR, listing each CDR3 protein once. The data show 80,000 to 100,000 distinct CDR3 sequences, with roughly a tenth seen just once and roughly 4% held by the top ten. Sample: whole blood, taken in connection with sensitization to the hapten diphenylcyclopropenone (DPC). Receptors originate from a woman between 35 and 50 years old with alopecia areata. Some clones in this sample may be carry-over from other donors' samples.

The table lists this clonotype with a few counts. The chain links TRBV12-3 or TRBV12-4 to TRBJ1-2; TRBD1 aligns across 8 bases. The CDR3 runs 15 residues. Unmatched junction bases numbered 13, after V lost 7 bases and J lost 6 bases. CDR3 amino acids: CASTRGQGYVHGYTF. The CDR3 DNA sequence: TGTGCCAGCACCCGAGGACAGGGATATGTTCATGGCTACACCTTC.

The chain recombines TRBV10-3 with TRBJ2-3; D remains ambiguous. Deletions cut 2 bases from V and 4 bases from J, with 13 bases between. Germline CDR1 and CDR2: ENHRY and SYGVKD. The CDR3 length is 15 residues. The CDR3 loop is CAISEEESKADTQYF. CDR3 in DNA: TGTGCCATCAGTGAGGAGGAATCAAAAGCAGATACGCAGTATTTT.

This clonotype was counted between two and nine times. The V gene is TRBV10-3, the J gene TRBJ2-3, with 8 bases lining up with TRBD2. CDR1 and CDR2 from the germline V gene are ENHRY and SYGVKD. Trimming removed 0 bases from V and 3 bases from J; junction bases left unmatched: 11. CDR3 length: 18 residues. The chain's CDR3 is CAISESSSGPAGTDTQYF. CDR3 bases: TGTGCCATCAGTGAGTCTTCTAGCGGGCCGGCAGGGACAGATACGCAGTATTTT.

This clonotype was counted many times. The chain combines TRBV4-2 with TRBJ1-6; D remains unclear. Between the trimmed V and J ends, which lost 4 bases and 8 bases, there was a span of 15 bases. The CDR3 totals 15 residues. CDR1 is LGHNA, CDR2 YNFKEQ, per germline. The CDR3 DNA sequence: TGTGCCAGCAGCCGCCAAGACGAGGGTTATTCACCCCTCCACTTT. It codes for CASSRQDEGYSPLHF.

The chain joins TRBV29-1 to TRBJ1-6; D gene unclear. CDR1 and CDR2 (germline): SQVTM, ANQGSEA. This CDR3 is built from 14 residues. Trimming removed 6 bases at V and 9 bases at J, with 18 bases between. CDR3 sequence: CSVSDQVRGSPLHF. CDR3 sequence (DNA): TGCAGCGTGAGCGACCAAGTGAGAGGTTCACCCCTCCACTTT.

This clonotype was observed many times. The gene calls are TRBV10-3 and TRBJ2-1; 11 nucleotides match TRBD2. CDR3 length: 17 residues. Germline V gives CDR1 ENHRY, CDR2 SYGVKD. V shed 0 bases and J 3 bases; nucleotides not matched to a gene: 4. CDR3 residues: CAISESRLAGGYNEQFF. Written as DNA, the CDR3 is TGTGCCATCAGTGAGTCGAGGCTAGCGGGGGGCTACAATGAGCAGTTCTTC.

Only a few counts were recorded for this clonotype. The rearrangement links TRBV5-8 to TRBJ2-5; possible D gene TRBD2, 5 bases. In germline, CDR1 is SGHTS, CDR2 YDEGEE. Trimming shortened V by 6 bases and J by 0 bases, and 15 bases separated the two germline ends. The length of the CDR3 is 15 residues. In DNA, the CDR3 is TGTGCCAGCACCCCGTGGGAGACGCACCAAGAGACCCAGTACTTC. It codes for CASTPWETHQETQYF. Full variable domain (remainder filled in from reference TRBV5-8 and TRBJ2-5): EAGVTQSPTHLIKTRGQQATLRCSPISGHTSVYWYQQALGLGLQFLLWYDEGEERNRGNFPPRFSGRQFPNYSSELNVNALELEDSALYLCASTPWETHQETQYFGPGTRLLVL.

At least ten counts were recorded for this clonotype. The rearrangement links TRBV20-1 to TRBJ2-2, with a possible D match to TRBD1 (5 bases). Trimming shortened V by 1 base and J by 0 bases, and 15 bases separated the two germline ends. From germline, CDR1 is DFQATT and CDR2 SNEGSKA (reference sequence). The CDR3 runs 17 residues. CDR3 residues: CSARVLRQKTNTGELFF. CDR3 bases: TGCAGTGCTAGAGTTTTACGACAGAAGACGAACACCGGGGAGCTGTTTTTT.

This clonotype occurred a few times. The chain carries TRBV20-1 and TRBJ1-5; 7 positions agree with TRBD1. The V gene's germline CDR1 is DFQATT and CDR2 SNEGSKA (reference sequence). The CDR3 has 16 amino acids. Trimming cost V 0 bases and J 6 bases; bases outside gene matches: 11. This CDR3 is CSARDDEGAQGQPQHF. Here the CDR3 DNA reads TGCAGTGCTAGAGATGACGAGGGGGCGCAGGGTCAGCCCCAGCATTTT.

This clonotype was recorded many times. The junction departs from germline at one end; a sequencing error may be responsible. The chain carries TRBV7-7 and TRBJ1-4; D perhaps matches TRBD1 (6 bases). Germline V CDR1 and CDR2: SSHAT, FNYEAQ (reference sequence). The CDR3 length is 13 residues. The CDR3 here is CASSLGAREKLFF. CDR3 sequence (DNA): TGTGCTAGCAGCTTGGGGGCAAGGGAAAAACTGTTTTTT.

The rearrangement joins TRBV7-9 to TRBJ2-5, with D uncertain. Per germline, CDR1 SEHNR and CDR2 FQNEAQ (reference sequence). V lost 4 bases and J lost 5, with 11 bases in between. This CDR3 is 13 amino acids long. For the CDR3, the DNA is TGTGCCAGCAGCTCCTTGGGCCCGGAGACCCAGTACTTC. Protein sequence: CASSSLGPETQYF.

This clonotype was observed a handful of times. CDR3: CASSSQAGGADTQYF. The CDR3 DNA follows: TGTGCCAGCAGCTCCCAAGCGGGGGGGGCAGATACGCAGTATTTT. V usage is TRBV7-2 and J usage is TRBJ2-3; TRBD2 matches at 10 bases. This CDR3 has 15 residues. CDR1 and CDR2 (germline): SGHTA, FQGNSA. Trimming cost V 4 bases and J 4 bases; bases outside gene matches: 5.

This clonotype was detected ten times or more. This chain joins TRBV7-3 and TRBJ2-3, with D unresolved. CDR1 SGHTA and CDR2 FQGTGA come from the germline V gene. V lost 2 bases and J 0 bases, leaving 6 bases between the germline ends. The CDR3 runs 14 residues. CDR3 in amino acids: CASSLGDSTDTQYF. The CDR3 nucleotides are TGTGCCAGCAGCTTAGGGGATAGCACAGATACGCAGTATTTT.

At least ten counts were recorded for this clonotype. The genes are TRBV24-1 and TRBJ1-2; D gene uncertain. V dropped 4 bases and J dropped 4 bases, with 9 bases sitting between them. This CDR3 is built from 13 residues. CDR1 KGHDR and CDR2 SFDVKD come from the germline V gene. CDR3 in amino acids: CATSEGRPYGYTF. The CDR3 region has the DNA TGTGCCACCAGTGAGGGCCGACCCTATGGCTACACCTTC.

This clonotype was seen many times. The V gene is TRBV20-1, the J gene TRBJ1-1; 7 bases agree with TRBD1. Trimming cost V 5 bases and J 0 bases; bases outside gene matches: 9. The CDR3 runs 15 residues. Per the germline V gene, CDR1 is DFQATT and CDR2 is SNEGSKA (reference sequence). CDR3 in amino acids: CSAWDGDRMNTEAFF. CDR3 nucleotides: TGCAGTGCTTGGGATGGGGACAGAATGAACACTGAAGCTTTCTTT.

This chain uses TRBV7-8 with TRBJ2-7; no reliable D call. The CDR3 length is 12 residues. V dropped 4 bases and J dropped 4 bases, with 8 bases sitting between them. Germline V gene data show CDR1 as SGHVS and CDR2 as FQNEAQ. The CDR3 region is CASSSYAYEQYF. The DNA of the CDR3 is TGTGCCAGCAGCTCTTACGCGTACGAGCAGTACTTC.

Remarks on this clonotype: One base away lies a much larger clone, so this may be a sequencing read error. The V and J genes are TRBV4-3 and TRBJ2-2; D might be TRBD2 (6 bases). CDR3 length: 15 amino acids. Germline CDR1 and CDR2: LGHNA and YSLEER. CDR3 sequence reads: CASSQEATTNREPFF. The CDR3 bases are TGCGCCAGCAGCCAAGAGGCTACCACGAACCGGGAGCCGTTTTTT.

This clonotype was recorded at least ten times. The chain uses TRBV11-2 and TRBJ2-3, with 8 bases aligning to TRBD2. The CDR3 is 15 amino acids. The trim removed 5 bases at V and 1 base at J, leaving 5 bases unmatched. Germline CDR1 SGHAT, CDR2 FQNNGV. CDR3 bases: TGTGCCAGCAGCACCAGAGCGGGGGGCACAGATACGCAGTATTTT. Its protein is CASSTRAGGTDTQYF.

This chain uses TRBV5-1 with TRBJ2-1, with D perhaps assigned TRBD1 or TRBD2 (5 bases each). V was cut by 7 bases and J by 7 bases, with 18 bases left in between. The CDR3 spans 14 residues. The germline V gene has CDR1 SGHRS and CDR2 YFSETQ. The CDR3 reads CASGRGPLSNEQFF. CDR3 bases: TGCGCCAGCGGTCGGGGCCCCCTTTCGAATGAGCAGTTCTTC. Full variable domain (rest looked up from reference TRBV5-1 and TRBJ2-1): KAGVTQTPRYLIKTRGQQVTLSCSPISGHRSVSWYQQTPGQGLQFLFEYFSETQRNKGNFPGRFSGRQFSNSRSEMNVSTLELGDSALYLCASGRGPLSNEQFFGPGTRLTVL.

This clonotype was found a few times. The rearrangement links TRBV7-2 to TRBJ1-3; 7 bases align to TRBD1. CDR3 length: 12 residues. Per the germline V gene, CDR1 is SGHTA and CDR2 is FQGNSA. V shed 5 bases, J shed 8 bases, and the junction held 3 bases outside the gene matches. CDR3 residues: CASSRQGDTIYF. The CDR3 DNA is TGTGCCAGCAGCCGACAGGGAGACACCATATATTTT.

A word on this clonotype: A much more abundant neighbour one base away suggests this may be a read error. V usage is TRBV7-2 and J usage is TRBJ2-3, with D maybe TRBD2 (5 bases). CDR1 SGHTA and CDR2 FQGNSA come from the germline V gene. Trimming left V 2 bases short and J 8 bases short, with 20 bases between. The CDR3 loop spans 16 amino acids. Here the CDR3 DNA reads TGTGCCAGCAGCTTACTCCCTTCATCTAGCACTGTTACGCAGTATTTT. Its translation: CASSLLPSSSTVTQYF.

This clonotype showed up many times. The rearrangement links TRBV7-8 to TRBJ1-1; no reliable D call. The V end was cut by 5 bases, the J end by 8 bases, with 15 bases between. The CDR3 length is 13 residues. Germline V gives CDR1 SGHVS, CDR2 FQNEAQ. In DNA form, the CDR3 reads TGTGCCAGCAGCCCCCGGCGTGCAGGAGAAGCTTTCTTT. Protein: CASSPRRAGEAFF.